Here is one T cell receptor beta chain with its context. Its antigen remains unidentified. One end of the junction fails to match germline, which may point to a read error. The data derive from a study of tumor and adjacent non-tumor tissue in lung cancer. Study context: Each sample yielded roughly 4.2 million productive TCRbeta reads on average. Notes on the study in general: Compared with tumor, normal lung showed significantly lower TCR diversity. Higher tumor TCR diversity was associated with shorter survival. Tumor repertoires had a smaller top 100 clone share than normal lung.

The template was RNA from unsorted bulk tissue. More than 3 cm separated this lung sample from the edge of the tumor. A modified ARM-PCR protocol with three rounds of nested PCR amplified TCRbeta. TCRdb passed the multiplex PCR reads through MiXCR, listing each CDR3 protein once. The sample includes about 86,000 distinct CDR3 sequences, about 77% seen only once; the top ten take 20% to 25%. This CDR3 comprises 14 residues. Germline assignment: CDR1 DFQATT and CDR2 SNEGSKA (reference sequence). This clonotype originated in a woman in her 50s with non-small cell lung cancer. Sequencing used distant non-tumor lung tissue. The V and J genes are TRBV20-1 and TRBJ2-5; 8 bases fit TRBD1. This CDR3 reads CSASRGQNEEAQYF. CDR3 nucleotides: TGCAGTGCTAGCAGGGGGCAGAACGAAGAGGCCCAGTACTTC.